These 12 T cell receptor beta chains originate from one sample sequenced in a study of blood T cells in healthy people across ages (dated by TCRdb to between 2015 and 2017). Libraries came from 5' RACE. The reads were generated on an Illumina HiSeq 2500. The second PCR ran for roughly 6 to 11 cycles and used a J-beta primer mix along with a sample-barcoded 5' primer. TCRdb reworked the public reads: Q25 trimming with fastp, MiXCR clone assembly, productive beta chains retained. Entries that share a CDR3 protein sequence are merged under the most common genes and DNA. The sample has about 1.5 million distinct CDR3 sequences on record, approximately 42% of them singletons. About 4% of the sample belongs to the ten largest clones. Material for sequencing was blood. All receptors derive from a woman younger than 30 in good health.

This clonotype was found a few times. This rearrangement joins TRBV27 to TRBJ2-7; 8 positions agree with TRBD2. Unmatched junction bases numbered 4, after V lost 9 bases and J lost 0 bases. There are 13 residues in the CDR3. Germline assignment: CDR1 MNHEY and CDR2 SMNVEV (reference sequence). CDR3 amino acids: CASGAGGSYEQYF. The CDR3 region has the DNA TGTGCCAGTGGGGCGGGGGGCTCCTACGAGCAGTACTTC.

A few counts support this clonotype. This rearrangement joins TRBV27 to TRBJ1-1, with 8 bases lining up with TRBD1. Germline values: CDR1 MNHEY, CDR2 SMNVEV (reference sequence). The CDR3 runs to 14 residues. Trimming cost V 7 bases and J 4 bases; bases outside gene matches: 8. CDR3 coding DNA: TGTGCCAGCACCCGGACAGGGAGAGGCACTGAAGCTTTCTTT. Translating gives CASTRTGRGTEAFF.

This clonotype was seen many times. The J gene is TRBJ2-4, the V gene TRBV12-3 or TRBV12-4; possible D gene TRBD2, 6 bases. The V and J ends lost 1 base and 7 bases respectively, with 8 bases between them. The CDR3 has 13 residues. In DNA, the CDR3 is TGTGCCAGCAGTTTAGGGAGGGTTAACATTCAGTACTTC. Its protein is CASSLGRVNIQYF.

The chain recombines TRBV4-2 with TRBJ1-4; 9 nucleotides match TRBD1. The CDR3 loop spans 16 amino acids. Losses at the gene ends were 0 bases for V and 7 bases for J; bases not matched to a gene: 6. Per the germline V gene, CDR1 is LGHNA and CDR2 is YNFKEQ. Here the CDR3 reads CASSQDLTGGREKLFF. CDR3 DNA sequence: TGTGCCAGCAGCCAAGATCTGACAGGGGGACGTGAAAAACTGTTTTTT.

The CDR3 DNA sequence: TGTGCCATCATCTGTCGAGGGAATGAAAAACTGTTTTTT. Encoded protein: CAIICRGNEKLFF. V and J are TRBV24-1 and TRBJ1-4; D remains unclear. The CDR3 length is 13 residues. V dropped 11 bases and J dropped 5 bases, with 14 bases sitting between them. From germline, CDR1 is KGHDR and CDR2 SFDVKD.

This chain connects TRBV20-1 to TRBJ2-3; D not resolved. The CDR3 spans 14 residues. V lost 0 bases and J lost 4, with 11 bases in between. Germline-derived CDR1 and CDR2 are DFQATT and SNEGSKA (reference sequence). CDR3 nucleotide sequence: TGCAGTGCTAGAGAACGGCTAGTTGCAGATACGCAGTATTTT. Protein product: CSARERLVADTQYF.

This clonotype has only a few counts. This chain links TRBV10-3 with TRBJ2-3; D possibly matches TRBD1 or TRBD2 (6 bases each). Trimming took 3 bases from V and 4 from J, leaving 17 bases between them. From germline, CDR1 is ENHRY and CDR2 SYGVKD. This CDR3 is built from 16 residues. CDR3 coding DNA: TGTGCCATCAGTGATCCTGGGGGCCGGGGGTCAGATACGCAGTATTTT. This gives the protein CAISDPGGRGSDTQYF.

This clonotype was detected only a few times. The chain couples TRBV7-9 to TRBJ1-2; no reliable D call. The V end lost 0 bases, the J end lost 6 bases, and 14 bases lay between the germline ends. This CDR3 is 15 amino acids long. Germline V gives CDR1 SEHNR, CDR2 FQNEAQ (reference sequence). DNA for the CDR3: TGTGCCAGCAGCTTAGCCGGTGACATCCTTCATGGCTACACCTTC. Translation gives CASSLAGDILHGYTF.

Notes on this clonotype: At one of its ends the junction is not consistent with the germline gene, which may arise from a read error. The V and J genes are TRBV5-4 and TRBJ2-7; D is tentatively TRBD1 or TRBD2 (5 bases each). The CDR3 is made up of 15 amino acids. The germline gives CDR1 SGHNT, CDR2 YYREEE (reference sequence). CDR3 region: CASSLGGRSSYERYF. CDR3 DNA: TGTGCCAGCAGCTTGGGGGGGAGAAGCTCCTACGAGCGGTACTTC.

The chain recombines TRBV28 with TRBJ2-1; the match to TRBD2 covers 13 bases. V lost 9 bases, J lost 3 bases, and 8 bases stayed unmatched. CDR3 length: 16 amino acids. Germline-derived CDR1 and CDR2 are MDHEN and SYDVKM. The CDR3 nucleotides are TGTGCCAGTACCTTCGGGACTAGCGGGGACTACAATGAGCAGTTCTTC. Translated: CASTFGTSGDYNEQFF.

V and J are TRBV10-1 and TRBJ2-1; D is possibly TRBD2 (6 bases). Between the trimmed V and J ends, which lost 4 bases and 6 bases, there was a span of 13 bases. This CDR3 has 14 residues. Germline CDR1 reads WNHNN; CDR2 reads SYGVQD (reference sequence). CDR3: CASSGGGDGNEQFF. The CDR3 region has the DNA TGCGCCAGCAGTGGAGGCGGGGATGGCAATGAGCAGTTCTTC.

This clonotype was counted between two and nine times. The genes are TRBV14 and TRBJ2-1; 11 positions agree with TRBD2. The V and J ends lost 1 base and 3 bases, in that order; junction bases with no gene match: 5. Germline V gene sequence: CDR1 SGHDN, CDR2 FVKESK. CDR3 size: 17 residues. DNA for the CDR3: TGTGCCAGCAGCCAAGCCTTGACTAGCGGGAACTACAATGAGCAGTTCTTC. Protein product: CASSQALTSGNYNEQFF. Variable domain in full (rest from reference TRBV14 and TRBJ2-1): EAGVTQFPSHSVIEKGQTVTLRCDPISGHDNLYWYRRVMGKEIKFLLHFVKESKQDESGMPNNRFLAERTGGTYSTLKVQPAELEDSGVYFCASSQALTSGNYNEQFFGPGTRLTVL.